The rows below give T cell receptor beta chains drawn from one sample of a study of blood T cell repertoires in COVID-19. Libraries were prepared by immunoSEQ multiplex PCR; TCRdb keeps only in-frame clonotypes and omits some of them. The repertoire holds around 250,000 clones, with 90% as singletons. The sample was peripheral blood. Receptors were obtained from a woman aged 60 to 75 with COVID-19, enrolled during active disease. CDR3s include the opening cysteine and the closing phenylalanine or tryptophan. A D gene is named only where the DNA matches it firmly. Expanded clones are given a class, and other clones once, few, many or no size at all.

j_call clone_size v_call d_call cdr3_aa cdr3_nt
TRBJ1-1 - TRBV11-2 TRBD1 CASSLIRGELYIGEAFF TGTGCCAGCAGCTTAATCAGGGGGGAACTTTATATAGGTGAAGCTTTCTTT
TRBJ1-1 - TRBV18 TRBD1 CASSPRTGGASEAFF TGTGCCAGCTCACCCCGGACAGGGGGCGCTTCTGAAGCTTTCTTT
TRBJ1-2 - TRBV29-1 TRBD1 CSVEVAQGDGYTF TGCAGCGTTGAAGTTGCGCAGGGGGATGGCTACACCTTC
TRBJ1-4 - TRBV5-4 - CASSWGGSTNEKLFF TGTGCCAGCAGCTGGGGGGGTTCAACTAATGAAAAACTGTTTTTT
TRBJ1-1 once TRBV7-8 - CASSLVFYSAANTEAFF TGTGCCAGCAGCTTAGTTTTTTACTCGGCGGCGAACACTGAAGCTTTCTTT
TRBJ1-1 - TRBV7-9 TRBD1 CASSPQGVLGNTEAFF TGTGCCAGCAGCCCACAGGGGGTTTTGGGGAACACTGAAGCTTTCTTT
TRBJ1-5 - TRBV19 - CASTKRASNQPQHF TGTGCCAGTACCAAGAGAGCTAGCAATCAGCCCCAGCATTTT
TRBJ1-2 - TRBV5-6 - CASSLVEGVYGYTF TGTGCCAGCAGCTTGGTTGAAGGGGTCTATGGCTACACCTTC
TRBJ1-2 - TRBV19 TRBD1 CASSPLPGGTGYGYTF TGTGCCAGTAGTCCCCTCCCAGGGGGCACGGGCTATGGCTACACCTTC
TRBJ2-3 - TRBV19 TRBD2 CASSAGLAGGVRDTQYF TGTGCCAGTAGTGCGGGACTAGCGGGGGGGGTTAGGGATACGCAGTATTTT
TRBJ2-1 - TRBV6-5 - CASSYSRSAYNEQFF TGTGCCAGCAGTTACTCGAGGTCAGCGTACAATGAGCAGTTCTTC
TRBJ2-7 - TRBV7-9 - CASSLGAGGASYEQYF TGTGCCAGCAGCTTAGGGGCGGGCGGGGCCTCCTACGAGCAGTACTTC
TRBJ1-2 - TRBV7-2 TRBD1 CASSSAGQGYGYTF TGTGCCAGCAGCTCTGCAGGACAGGGGTATGGCTACACCTTC
TRBJ1-2 once TRBV2 - CASSEAGAYSGYTF TGTGCCAGCAGTGAAGCAGGGGCCTACTCCGGCTACACCTTC